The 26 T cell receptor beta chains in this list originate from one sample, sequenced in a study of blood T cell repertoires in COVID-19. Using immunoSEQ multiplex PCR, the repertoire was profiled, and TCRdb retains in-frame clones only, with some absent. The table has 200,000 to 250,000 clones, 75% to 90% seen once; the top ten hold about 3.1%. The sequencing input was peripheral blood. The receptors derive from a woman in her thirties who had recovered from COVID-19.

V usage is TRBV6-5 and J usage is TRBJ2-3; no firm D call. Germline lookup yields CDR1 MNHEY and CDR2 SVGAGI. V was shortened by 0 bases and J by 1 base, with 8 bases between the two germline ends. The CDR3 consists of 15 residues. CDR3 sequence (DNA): TGTGCCAGCAGTTACTCGCTCAGCGGCACAGATACGCAGTATTTT. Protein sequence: CASSYSLSGTDTQYF.

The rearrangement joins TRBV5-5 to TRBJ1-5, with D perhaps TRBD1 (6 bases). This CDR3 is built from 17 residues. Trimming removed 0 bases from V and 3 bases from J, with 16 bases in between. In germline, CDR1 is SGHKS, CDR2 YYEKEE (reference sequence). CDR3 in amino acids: CASSLAKSGGNNQPQHF. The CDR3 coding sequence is TGTGCCAGCAGCTTGGCCAAGTCGGGGGGCAACAATCAGCCCCAGCATTTT. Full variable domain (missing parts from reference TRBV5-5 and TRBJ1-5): DAGVTQSPTHLIKTRGQQVTLRCSPISGHKSVSWYQQVLGQGPQFIFQYYEKEERGRGNFPDRFSARQFPNYSSELNVNALLLGDSALYLCASSLAKSGGNNQPQHFGDGTRLSIL.

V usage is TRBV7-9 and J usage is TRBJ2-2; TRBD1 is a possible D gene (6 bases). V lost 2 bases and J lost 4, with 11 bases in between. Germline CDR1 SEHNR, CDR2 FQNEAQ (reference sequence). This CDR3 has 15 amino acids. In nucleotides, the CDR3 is TGTGCCAGCAGCTTAATCAGACAGGTCACCGGGGAGCTGTTTTTT. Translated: CASSLIRQVTGELFF.

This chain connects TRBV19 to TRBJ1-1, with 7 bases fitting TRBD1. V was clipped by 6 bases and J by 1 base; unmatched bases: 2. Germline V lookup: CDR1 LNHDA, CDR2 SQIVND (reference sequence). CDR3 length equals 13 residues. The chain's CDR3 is CASRRTGNTEAFF. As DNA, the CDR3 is TGTGCCAGTAGGCGGACAGGGAACACTGAAGCTTTCTTT.

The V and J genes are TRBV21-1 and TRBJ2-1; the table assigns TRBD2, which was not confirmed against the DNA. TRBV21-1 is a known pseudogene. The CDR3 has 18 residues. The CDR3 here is CASSKTSGGAALGNEQFF. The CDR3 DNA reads TGTGCCAGCAGCAAGACTAGCGGGGGGGCCGCATTAGGCAATGAGCAGTTCTTC.

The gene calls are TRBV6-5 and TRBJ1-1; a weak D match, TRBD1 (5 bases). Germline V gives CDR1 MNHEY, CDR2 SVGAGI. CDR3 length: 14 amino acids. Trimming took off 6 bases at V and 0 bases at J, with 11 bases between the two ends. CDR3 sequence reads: CASRRQILNTEAFF. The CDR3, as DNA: TGTGCCAGCAGGCGACAGATTTTGAACACTGAAGCTTTCTTT.

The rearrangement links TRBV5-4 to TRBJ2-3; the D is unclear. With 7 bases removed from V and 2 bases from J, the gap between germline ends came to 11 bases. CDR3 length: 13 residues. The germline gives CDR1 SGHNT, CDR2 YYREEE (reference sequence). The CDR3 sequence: CASGPILTDTQYF. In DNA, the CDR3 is TGTGCCAGCGGGCCGATCCTCACAGATACGCAGTATTTT.

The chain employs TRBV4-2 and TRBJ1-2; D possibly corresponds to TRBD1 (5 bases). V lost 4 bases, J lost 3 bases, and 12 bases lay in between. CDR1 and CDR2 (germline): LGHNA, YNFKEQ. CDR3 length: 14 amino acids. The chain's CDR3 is CASSREEQDYGYTF. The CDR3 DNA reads TGTGCCAGCAGCCGTGAAGAACAGGACTATGGCTACACCTTC.

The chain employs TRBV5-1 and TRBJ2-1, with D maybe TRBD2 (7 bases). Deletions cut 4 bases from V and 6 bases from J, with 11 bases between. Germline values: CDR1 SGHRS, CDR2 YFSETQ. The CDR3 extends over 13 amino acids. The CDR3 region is CASSERGGNEQFF. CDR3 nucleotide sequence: TGCGCCAGCAGCGAAAGGGGGGGCAATGAGCAGTTCTTC.

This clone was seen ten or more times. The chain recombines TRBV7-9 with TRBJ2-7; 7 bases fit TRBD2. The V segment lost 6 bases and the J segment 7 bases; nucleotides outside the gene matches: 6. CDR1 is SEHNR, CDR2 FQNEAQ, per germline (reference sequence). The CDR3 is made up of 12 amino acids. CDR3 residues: CASSPPGGEQYF. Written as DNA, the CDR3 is TGTGCCAGCAGTCCCCCGGGGGGAGAGCAGTACTTC. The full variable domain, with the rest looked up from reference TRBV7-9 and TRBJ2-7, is DTGVSQNPRHKITKRGQNVTFRCDPISEHNRLYWYRQTLGQGPEFLTYFQNEAQLEKSRLLSDRFSAERPKGSFSTLEIQRTEQGDSAMYLCASSPPGGEQYFGPGTRLTVT.

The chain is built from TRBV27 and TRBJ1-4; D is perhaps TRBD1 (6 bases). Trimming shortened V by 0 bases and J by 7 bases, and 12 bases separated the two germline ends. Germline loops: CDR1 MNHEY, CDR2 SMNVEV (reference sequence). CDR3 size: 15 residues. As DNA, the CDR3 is TGTGCCAGCAGTTTATCTCACAGGGCGAGTGAAAAACTGTTTTTT. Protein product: CASSLSHRASEKLFF.

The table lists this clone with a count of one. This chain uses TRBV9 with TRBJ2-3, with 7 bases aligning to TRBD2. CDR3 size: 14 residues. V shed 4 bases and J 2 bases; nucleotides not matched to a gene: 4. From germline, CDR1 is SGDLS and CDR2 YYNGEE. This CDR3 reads CASSPGGNTDTQYF. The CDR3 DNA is TGTGCCAGCAGCCCGGGGGGAAACACAGATACGCAGTATTTT.

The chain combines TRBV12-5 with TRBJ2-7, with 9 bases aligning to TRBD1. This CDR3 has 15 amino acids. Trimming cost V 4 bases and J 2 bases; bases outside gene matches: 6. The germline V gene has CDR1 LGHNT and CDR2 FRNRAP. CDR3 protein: CASGSPDRGTYEQYF. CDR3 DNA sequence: TGTGCTAGTGGTTCCCCGGACAGGGGTACCTACGAGCAGTACTTC. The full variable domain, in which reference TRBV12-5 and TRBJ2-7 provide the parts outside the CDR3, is DARVTQTPRHKVTEMGQEVTMRCQPILGHNTVFWYRQTMMQGLELLAYFRNRAPLDDSGMPKDRFSAEMPDATLATLKIQPSEPRDSAVYFCASGSPDRGTYEQYFGPGTRLTVT.

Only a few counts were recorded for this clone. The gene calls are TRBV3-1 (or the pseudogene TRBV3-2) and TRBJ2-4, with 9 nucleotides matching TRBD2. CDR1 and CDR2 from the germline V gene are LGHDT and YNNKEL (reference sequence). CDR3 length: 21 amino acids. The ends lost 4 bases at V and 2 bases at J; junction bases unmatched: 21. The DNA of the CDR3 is TGTGCCAGCAGCCCCCACCTGCTTCATTTCGCGGGGGGGGATACCAAAAACATTCAGTACTTC. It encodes CASSPHLLHFAGGDTKNIQYF.

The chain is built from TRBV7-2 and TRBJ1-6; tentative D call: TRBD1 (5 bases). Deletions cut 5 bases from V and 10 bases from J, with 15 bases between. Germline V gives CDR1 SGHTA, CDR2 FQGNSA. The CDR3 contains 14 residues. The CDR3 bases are TGTGCCAGCAGCCAGCAGGGAGGTGGCTCACCCCTCCACTTT. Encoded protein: CASSQQGGGSPLHF.

The DNA of the CDR3 is TGTGCCAGCAGCTTATCACCCGGGACATCCCTTCCCCTCCACTTT. It translates to CASSLSPGTSLPLHF. The chain links TRBV7-6 to TRBJ1-6; possibly TRBD1 for D (6 bases). CDR3 size: 15 residues. V was shortened by 2 bases and J by 13 bases, with 18 bases between the two germline ends. Germline V gene sequence: CDR1 SGHVS, CDR2 FNYEAQ.

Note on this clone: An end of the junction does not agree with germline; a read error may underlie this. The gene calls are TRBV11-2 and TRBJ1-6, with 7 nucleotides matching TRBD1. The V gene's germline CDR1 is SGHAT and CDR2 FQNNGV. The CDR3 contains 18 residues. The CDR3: CVSSLGTEINSYNSPLHF. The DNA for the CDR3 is TGTGTCAGCAGCTTGGGGACAGAAATTAACTCCTATAATTCACCCCTCCACTTT.

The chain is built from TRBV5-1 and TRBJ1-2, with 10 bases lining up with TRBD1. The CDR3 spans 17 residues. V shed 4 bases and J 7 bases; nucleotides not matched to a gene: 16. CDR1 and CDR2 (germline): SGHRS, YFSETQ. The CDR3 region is CASSIGQGGNMVAGYTF. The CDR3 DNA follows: TGCGCCAGCAGCATCGGACAGGGGGGGAATATGGTTGCTGGCTACACCTTC.

CDR3 bases: TGTGCCAGCAGTGAAACCGGGACTGAAGATACGCAGTATTTT. Protein product: CASSETGTEDTQYF. V and J are TRBV6-1 and TRBJ2-3; weak D call: TRBD2 (6 bases). Germline V gene sequence: CDR1 MNHNS, CDR2 SASEGT. With 2 bases removed from V and 5 bases from J, the gap between germline ends came to 11 bases. The CDR3 has 14 amino acids.

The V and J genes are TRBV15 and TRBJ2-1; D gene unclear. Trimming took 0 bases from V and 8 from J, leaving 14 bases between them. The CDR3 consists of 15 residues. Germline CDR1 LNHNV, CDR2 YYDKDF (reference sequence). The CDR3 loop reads CATSREIVPTDEQFF. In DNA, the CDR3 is TGTGCCACCAGCAGAGAGATCGTCCCCACAGATGAGCAGTTCTTC.

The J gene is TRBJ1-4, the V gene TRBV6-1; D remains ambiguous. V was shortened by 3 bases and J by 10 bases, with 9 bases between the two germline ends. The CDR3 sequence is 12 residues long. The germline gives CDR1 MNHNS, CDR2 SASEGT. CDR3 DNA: TGTGCCAGCAGTGAGAGGAGTGGAAAACTGTTTTTT. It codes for CASSERSGKLFF.

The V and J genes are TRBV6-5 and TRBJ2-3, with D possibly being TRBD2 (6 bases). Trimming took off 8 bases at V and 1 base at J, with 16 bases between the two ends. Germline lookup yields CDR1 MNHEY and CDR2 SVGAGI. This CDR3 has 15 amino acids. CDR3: CASARAGKGTDTQYF. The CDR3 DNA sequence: TGTGCCAGCGCAAGGGCGGGGAAGGGCACAGATACGCAGTATTTT.

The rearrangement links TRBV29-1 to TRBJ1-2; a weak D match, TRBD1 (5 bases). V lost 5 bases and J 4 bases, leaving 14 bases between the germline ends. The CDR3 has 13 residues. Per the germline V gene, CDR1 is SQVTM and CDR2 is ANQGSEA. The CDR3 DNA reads TGCAGCGTTCTTGTGGGTAGGGGCTATGGCTACACCTTC. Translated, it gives CSVLVGRGYGYTF.

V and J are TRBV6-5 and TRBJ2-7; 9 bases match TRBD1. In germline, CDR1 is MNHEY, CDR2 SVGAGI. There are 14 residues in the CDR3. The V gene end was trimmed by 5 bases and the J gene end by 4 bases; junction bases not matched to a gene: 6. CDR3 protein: CASSPTGGIYEQYF. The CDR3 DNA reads TGTGCCAGCAGTCCGACAGGGGGGATTTACGAGCAGTACTTC.

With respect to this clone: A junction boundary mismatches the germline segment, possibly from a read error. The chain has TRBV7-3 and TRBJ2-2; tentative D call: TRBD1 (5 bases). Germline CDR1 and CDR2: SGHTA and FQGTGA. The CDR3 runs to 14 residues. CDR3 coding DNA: TGTGCCAGCAGCTTAGACAGAAACAGCGGGGAGCTGTTTTTT. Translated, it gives CASSLDRNSGELFF.

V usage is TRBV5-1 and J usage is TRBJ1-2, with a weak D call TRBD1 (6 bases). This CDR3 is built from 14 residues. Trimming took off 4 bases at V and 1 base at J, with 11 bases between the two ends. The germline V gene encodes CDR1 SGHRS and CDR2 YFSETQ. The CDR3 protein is CASSPAGVNYGYTF. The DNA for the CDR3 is TGCGCCAGCAGCCCCGCAGGGGTTAACTATGGCTACACCTTC.